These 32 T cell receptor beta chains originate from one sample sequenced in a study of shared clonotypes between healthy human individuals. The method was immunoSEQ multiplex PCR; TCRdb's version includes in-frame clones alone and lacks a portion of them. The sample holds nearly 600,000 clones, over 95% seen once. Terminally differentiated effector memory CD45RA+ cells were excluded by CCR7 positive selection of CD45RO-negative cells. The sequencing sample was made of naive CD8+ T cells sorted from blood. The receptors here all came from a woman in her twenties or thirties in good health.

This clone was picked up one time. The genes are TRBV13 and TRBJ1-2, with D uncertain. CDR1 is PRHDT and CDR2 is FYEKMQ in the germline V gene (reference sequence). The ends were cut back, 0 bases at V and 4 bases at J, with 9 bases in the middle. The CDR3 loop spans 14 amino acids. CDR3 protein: CASSLGRLLYGYTF. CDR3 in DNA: TGTGCCAGCAGCTTAGGCCGGCTACTCTATGGCTACACCTTC.

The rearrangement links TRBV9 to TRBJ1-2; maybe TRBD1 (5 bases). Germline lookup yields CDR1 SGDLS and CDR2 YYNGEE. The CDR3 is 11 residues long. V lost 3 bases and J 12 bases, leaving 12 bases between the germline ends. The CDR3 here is CASSATAENTF. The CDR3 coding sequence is TGTGCCAGCAGCGCGACAGCGGAAAACACCTTC.

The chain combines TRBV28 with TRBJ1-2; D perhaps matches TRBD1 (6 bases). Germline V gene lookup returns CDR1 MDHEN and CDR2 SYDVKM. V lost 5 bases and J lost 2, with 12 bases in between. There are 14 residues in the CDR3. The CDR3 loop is CASSNREYNYGYTF. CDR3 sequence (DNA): TGTGCCAGCAGTAACAGGGAGTACAACTATGGCTACACCTTC.

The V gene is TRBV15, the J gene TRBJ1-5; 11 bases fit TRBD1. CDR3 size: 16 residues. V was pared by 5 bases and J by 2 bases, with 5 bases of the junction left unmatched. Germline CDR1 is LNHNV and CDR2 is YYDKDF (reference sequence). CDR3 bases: TGTGCCACCAGCCGCCGGACAGGGGGCGGCAATCAGCCCCAGCATTTT. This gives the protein CATSRRTGGGNQPQHF.

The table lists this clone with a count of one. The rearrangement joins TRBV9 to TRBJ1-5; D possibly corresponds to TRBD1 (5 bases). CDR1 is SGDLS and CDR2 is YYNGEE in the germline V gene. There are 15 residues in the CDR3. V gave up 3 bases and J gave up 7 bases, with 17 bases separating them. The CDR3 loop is CASSAGVGGGQPQHF. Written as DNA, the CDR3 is TGTGCCAGCAGCGCTGGCGTGGGGGGTGGCCAGCCCCAGCATTTT.

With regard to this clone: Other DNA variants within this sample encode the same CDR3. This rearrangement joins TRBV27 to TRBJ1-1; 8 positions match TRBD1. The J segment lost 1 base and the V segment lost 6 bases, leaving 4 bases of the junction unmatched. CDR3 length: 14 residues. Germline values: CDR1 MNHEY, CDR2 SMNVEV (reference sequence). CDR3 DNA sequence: TGTGCCAGCAGCCCAGGGGGCGCGAACACTGAAGCTTTCTTT. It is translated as CASSPGGANTEAFF.

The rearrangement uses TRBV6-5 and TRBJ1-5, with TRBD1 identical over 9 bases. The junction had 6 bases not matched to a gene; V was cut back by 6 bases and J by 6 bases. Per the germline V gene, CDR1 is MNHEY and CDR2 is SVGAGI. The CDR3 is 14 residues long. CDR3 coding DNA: TGTGCCAGCAGACCTACAGGGGGCGGTCAGCCCCAGCATTTT. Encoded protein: CASRPTGGGQPQHF.

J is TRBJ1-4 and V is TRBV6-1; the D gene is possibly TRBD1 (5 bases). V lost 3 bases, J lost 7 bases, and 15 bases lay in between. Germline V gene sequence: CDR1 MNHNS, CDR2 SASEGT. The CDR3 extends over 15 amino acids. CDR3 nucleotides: TGTGCCAGCAGTGACCCTTGGACAATGGCTGAAAAACTGTTTTTT. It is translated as CASSDPWTMAEKLFF.

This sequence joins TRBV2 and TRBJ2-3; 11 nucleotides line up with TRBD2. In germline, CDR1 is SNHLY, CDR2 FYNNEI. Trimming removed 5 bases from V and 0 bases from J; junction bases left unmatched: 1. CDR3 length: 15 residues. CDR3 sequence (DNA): TGTGCCAGCAGTAGACTAGCGGGAAGCACAGATACGCAGTATTTT. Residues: CASSRLAGSTDTQYF.

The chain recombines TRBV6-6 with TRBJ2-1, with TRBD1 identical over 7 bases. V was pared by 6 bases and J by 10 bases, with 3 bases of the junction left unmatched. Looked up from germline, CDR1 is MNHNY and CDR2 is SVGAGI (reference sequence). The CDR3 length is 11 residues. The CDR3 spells CASSTGVEQFF. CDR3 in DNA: TGTGCCAGCAGCACAGGGGTCGAGCAGTTCTTC.

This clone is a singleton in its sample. CDR3 loop: CASSPTGTVEKLFF. CDR3 in DNA: TGTGCCAGCAGCCCGACCGGGACAGTTGAAAAACTGTTTTTT. This chain uses TRBV7-8 with TRBJ1-4; 7 nucleotides agree with TRBD1. This CDR3 is 14 amino acids long. V shed 5 bases, J shed 7 bases, and the junction held 7 bases outside the gene matches. CDR1 and CDR2 from the germline V gene are SGHVS and FQNEAQ.

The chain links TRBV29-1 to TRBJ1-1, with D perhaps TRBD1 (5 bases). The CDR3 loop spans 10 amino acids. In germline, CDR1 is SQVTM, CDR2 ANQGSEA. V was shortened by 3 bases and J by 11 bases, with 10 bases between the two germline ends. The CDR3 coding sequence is TGCAGCGTTGACGGGGACCGGGCTTTCTTT. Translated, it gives CSVDGDRAFF.

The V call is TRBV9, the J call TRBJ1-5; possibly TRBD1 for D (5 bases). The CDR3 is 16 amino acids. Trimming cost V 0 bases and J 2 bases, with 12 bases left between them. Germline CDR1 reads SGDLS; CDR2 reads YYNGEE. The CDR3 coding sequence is TGTGCCAGCAGCGTAGATCCGGGGACCGGCAATCAGCCCCAGCATTTT. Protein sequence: CASSVDPGTGNQPQHF.

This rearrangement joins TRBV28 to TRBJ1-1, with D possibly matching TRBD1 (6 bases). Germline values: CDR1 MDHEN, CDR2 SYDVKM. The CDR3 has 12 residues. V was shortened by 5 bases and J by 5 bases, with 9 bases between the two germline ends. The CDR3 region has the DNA TGTGCCAGCAGTAGTGACAGGACTGAAGCTTTCTTT. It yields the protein CASSSDRTEAFF.

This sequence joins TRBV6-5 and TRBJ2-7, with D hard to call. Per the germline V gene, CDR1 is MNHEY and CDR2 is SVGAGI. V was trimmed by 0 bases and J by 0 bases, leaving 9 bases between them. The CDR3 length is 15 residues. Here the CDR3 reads CASSYSAESSYEQYF. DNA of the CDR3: TGTGCCAGCAGTTACTCTGCGGAGAGCTCCTACGAGCAGTACTTC.

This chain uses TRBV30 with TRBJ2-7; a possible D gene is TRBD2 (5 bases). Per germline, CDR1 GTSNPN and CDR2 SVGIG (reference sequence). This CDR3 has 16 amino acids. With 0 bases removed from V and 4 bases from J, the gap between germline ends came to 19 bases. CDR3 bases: TGTGCCTGGAGTGTACTAGTTGGGCTGCCGGGATACGAGCAGTACTTC. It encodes CAWSVLVGLPGYEQYF. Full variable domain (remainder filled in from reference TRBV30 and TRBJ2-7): SQTIHQWPATLVQPVGSPLSLECTVEGTSNPNLYWYRQAAGRGLQLLFYSVGIGQISSEVPQNLSASRPQDRQFILSSKKLLLSDSGFYLCAWSVLVGLPGYEQYFGPGTRLTVT.

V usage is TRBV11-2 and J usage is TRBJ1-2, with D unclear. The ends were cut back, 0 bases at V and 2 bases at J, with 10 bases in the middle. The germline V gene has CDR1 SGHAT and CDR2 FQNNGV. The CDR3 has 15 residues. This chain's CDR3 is CASSLDPDGNYGYTF. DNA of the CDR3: TGTGCCAGCAGCTTAGATCCGGACGGGAACTATGGCTACACCTTC.

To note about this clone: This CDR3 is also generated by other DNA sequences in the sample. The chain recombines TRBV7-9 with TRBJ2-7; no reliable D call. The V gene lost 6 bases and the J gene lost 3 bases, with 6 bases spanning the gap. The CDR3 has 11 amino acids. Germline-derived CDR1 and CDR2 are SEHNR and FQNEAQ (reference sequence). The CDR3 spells CASRSSYEQYF. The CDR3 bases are TGTGCCAGCAGATCAAGCTACGAGCAGTACTTC.

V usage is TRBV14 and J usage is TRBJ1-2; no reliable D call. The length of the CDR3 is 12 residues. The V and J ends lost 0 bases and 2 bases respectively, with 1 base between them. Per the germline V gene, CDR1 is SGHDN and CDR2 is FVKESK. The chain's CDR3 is CASSQENYGYTF. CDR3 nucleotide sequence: TGTGCCAGCAGCCAAGAGAACTATGGCTACACCTTC.

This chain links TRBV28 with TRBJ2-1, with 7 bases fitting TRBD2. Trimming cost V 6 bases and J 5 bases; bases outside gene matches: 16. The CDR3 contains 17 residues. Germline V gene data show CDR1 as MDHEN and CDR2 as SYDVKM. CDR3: CASRARRGEGRDNEQFF. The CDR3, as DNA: TGTGCCAGCAGGGCCCGCCGAGGGGAAGGGAGGGACAATGAGCAGTTCTTC.

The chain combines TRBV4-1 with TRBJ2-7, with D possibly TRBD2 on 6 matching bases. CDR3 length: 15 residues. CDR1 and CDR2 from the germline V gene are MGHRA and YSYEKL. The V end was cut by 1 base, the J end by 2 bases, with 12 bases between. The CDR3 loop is CASSQGPGTPYEQYF. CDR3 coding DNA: TGCGCCAGCAGCCAAGGCCCCGGGACTCCCTACGAGCAGTACTTC.

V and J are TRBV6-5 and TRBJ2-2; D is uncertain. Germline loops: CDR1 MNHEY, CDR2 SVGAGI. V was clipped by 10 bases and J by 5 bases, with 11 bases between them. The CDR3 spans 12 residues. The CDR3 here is CATLDWTGELFF. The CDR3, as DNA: TGTGCCACCCTAGATTGGACCGGGGAGCTGTTTTTT.

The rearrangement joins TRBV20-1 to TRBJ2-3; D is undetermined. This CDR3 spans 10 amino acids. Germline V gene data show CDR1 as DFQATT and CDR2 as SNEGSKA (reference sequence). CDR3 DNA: TGCATCCCGCCAGGAGATACGCAGTATTTT. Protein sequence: CIPPGDTQYF.

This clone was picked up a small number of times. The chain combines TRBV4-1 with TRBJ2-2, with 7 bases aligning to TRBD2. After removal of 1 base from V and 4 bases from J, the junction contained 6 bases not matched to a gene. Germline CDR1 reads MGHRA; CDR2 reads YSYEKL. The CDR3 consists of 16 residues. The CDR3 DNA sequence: TGCGCCAGCAGCCAAGTGTCCGGGAGGCTCACCGGGGAGCTGTTTTTT. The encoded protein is CASSQVSGRLTGELFF.

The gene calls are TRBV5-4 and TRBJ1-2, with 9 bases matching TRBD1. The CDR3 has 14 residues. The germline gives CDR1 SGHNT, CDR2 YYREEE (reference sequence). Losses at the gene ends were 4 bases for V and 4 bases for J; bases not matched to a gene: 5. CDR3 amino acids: CASSRRDRAYGYTF. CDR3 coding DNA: TGTGCCAGCAGCAGGCGGGACAGGGCCTATGGCTACACCTTC. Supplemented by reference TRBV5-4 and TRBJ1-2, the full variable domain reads ETGVTQSPTHLIKTRGQQVTLRCSSQSGHNTVSWYQQALGQGPQFIFQYYREEENGRGNFPPRFSGLQFPNYSSELNVNALELDDSALYLCASSRRDRAYGYTFGSGTRLTVV.

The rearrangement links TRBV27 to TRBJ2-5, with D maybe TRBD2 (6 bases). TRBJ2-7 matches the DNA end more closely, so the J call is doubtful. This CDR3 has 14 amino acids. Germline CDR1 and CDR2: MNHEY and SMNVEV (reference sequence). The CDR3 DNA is TGTGCCAGCAGTTCGTCCCGGGACTCCCCCGAGCAGTACTTC. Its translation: CASSSSRDSPEQYF.

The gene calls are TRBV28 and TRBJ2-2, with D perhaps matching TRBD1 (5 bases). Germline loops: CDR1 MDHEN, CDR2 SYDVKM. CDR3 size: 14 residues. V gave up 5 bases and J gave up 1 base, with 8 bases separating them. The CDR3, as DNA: TGTGCCAGCAGTCCCGGACAGAACACCGGGGAGCTGTTTTTT. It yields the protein CASSPGQNTGELFF.

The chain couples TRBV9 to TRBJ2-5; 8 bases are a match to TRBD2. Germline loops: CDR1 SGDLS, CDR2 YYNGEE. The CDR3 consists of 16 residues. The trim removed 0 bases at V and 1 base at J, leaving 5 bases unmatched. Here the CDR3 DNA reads TGTGCCAGCAGCGTAGGGGGTAGCGGGGCCCAAGAGACCCAGTACTTC. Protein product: CASSVGGSGAQETQYF.

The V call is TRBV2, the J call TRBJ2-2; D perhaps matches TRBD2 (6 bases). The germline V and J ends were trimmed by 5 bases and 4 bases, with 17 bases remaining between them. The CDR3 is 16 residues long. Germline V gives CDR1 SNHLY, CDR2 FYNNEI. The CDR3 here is CASSFSVGGLTGELFF. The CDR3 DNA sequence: TGTGCCAGCAGTTTCTCTGTGGGAGGCCTCACCGGGGAGCTGTTTTTT.

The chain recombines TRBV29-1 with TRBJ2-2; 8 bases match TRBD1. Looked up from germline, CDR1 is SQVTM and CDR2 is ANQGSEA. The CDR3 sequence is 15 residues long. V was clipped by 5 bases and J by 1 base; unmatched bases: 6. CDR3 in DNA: TGCAGCGTTCCCGGGACAGGAGAGAACACCGGGGAGCTGTTTTTT. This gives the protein CSVPGTGENTGELFF.

The CDR3 is CASSFSENNEQFF. The CDR3 coding sequence is TGCGCCAGCAGCTTTAGCGAAAACAATGAGCAGTTCTTC. The chain joins TRBV5-1 to TRBJ2-1, with TRBD2 as a possible D gene (5 bases). The CDR3 extends over 13 amino acids. Between the trimmed V and J ends, which lost 2 bases and 5 bases, there was a span of 8 bases. Germline lookup yields CDR1 SGHRS and CDR2 YFSETQ.

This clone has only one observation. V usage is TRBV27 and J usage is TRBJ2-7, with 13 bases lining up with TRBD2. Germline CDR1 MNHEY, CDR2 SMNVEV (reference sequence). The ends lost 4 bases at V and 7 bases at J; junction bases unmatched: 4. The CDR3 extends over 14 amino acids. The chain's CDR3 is CASSSGTSGKEQYF. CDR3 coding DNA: TGTGCCAGCAGTTCAGGGACTAGCGGGAAGGAGCAGTACTTC.